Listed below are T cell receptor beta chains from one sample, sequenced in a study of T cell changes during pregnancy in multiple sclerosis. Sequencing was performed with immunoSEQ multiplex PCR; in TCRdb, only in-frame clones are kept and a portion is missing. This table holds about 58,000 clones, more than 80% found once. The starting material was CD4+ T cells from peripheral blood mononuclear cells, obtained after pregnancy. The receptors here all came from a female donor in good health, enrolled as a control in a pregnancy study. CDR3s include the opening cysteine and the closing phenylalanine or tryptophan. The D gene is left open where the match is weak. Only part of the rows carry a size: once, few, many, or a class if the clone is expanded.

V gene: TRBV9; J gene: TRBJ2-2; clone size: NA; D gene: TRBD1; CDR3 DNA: TGTGCCAGCAGCGCGCAGGGGGCCCCCGGGGAGCTGTTTTTT; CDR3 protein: CASSAQGAPGELFF
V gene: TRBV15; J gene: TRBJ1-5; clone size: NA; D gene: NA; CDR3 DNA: TGTGCCACCAGCAGAGATGGCGGAGATAGCAATCAGCCCCAGCATTTT; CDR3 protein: CATSRDGGDSNQPQHF
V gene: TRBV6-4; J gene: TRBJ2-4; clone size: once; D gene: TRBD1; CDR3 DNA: TGTGCCAGCAGGAGAGGGACAGGGGGACTAAACATTCAGTACTTC; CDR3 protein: CASRRGTGGLNIQYF
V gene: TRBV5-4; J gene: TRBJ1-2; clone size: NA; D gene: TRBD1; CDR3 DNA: TGTGCCAGCAGCTCGGACAGGGCATATGGCTACACCTTC; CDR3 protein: CASSSDRAYGYTF
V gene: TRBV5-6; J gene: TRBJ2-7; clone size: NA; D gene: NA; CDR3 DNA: TGTGCCAGCAGCTTGGCGCAACAGGGCTACGAGCAGTACTTC; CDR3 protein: CASSLAQQGYEQYF
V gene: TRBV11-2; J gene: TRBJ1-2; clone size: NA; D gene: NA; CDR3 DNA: TGTGCCAGCAGCTTAGATTCGGCAGACTTTAACTATGGCTACACCTTC; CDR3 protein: CASSLDSADFNYGYTF
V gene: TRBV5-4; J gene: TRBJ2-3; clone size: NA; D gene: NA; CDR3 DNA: TGTGCCAGCAGCTTGGGGGGCAGCACAGATACGCAGTATTTT; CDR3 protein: CASSLGGSTDTQYF
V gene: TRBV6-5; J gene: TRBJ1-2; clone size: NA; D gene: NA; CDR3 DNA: TGTGCCAGCAGTTACTCGGGGGGAGTTGGCTACACCTTC; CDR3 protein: CASSYSGGVGYTF
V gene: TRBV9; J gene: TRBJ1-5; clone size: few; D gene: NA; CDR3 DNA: TGTGCCAGCAGCTCCACAGGGAATAGCAATCAGCCCCAGCATTTT; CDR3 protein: CASSSTGNSNQPQHF
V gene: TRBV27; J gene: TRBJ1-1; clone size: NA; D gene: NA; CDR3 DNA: TGTGCCAGCAGTTTCGCGGGGGAGGGCACTGAAGCTTTCTTT; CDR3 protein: CASSFAGEGTEAFF
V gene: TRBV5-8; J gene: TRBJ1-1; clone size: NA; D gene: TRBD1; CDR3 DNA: TGTGCCAGCAGCACGGGACAGCTGAACACTGAAGCTTTCTTT; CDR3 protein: CASSTGQLNTEAFF
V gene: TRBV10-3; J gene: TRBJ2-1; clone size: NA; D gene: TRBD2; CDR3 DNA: TGTGCCATCGCGGGGGGGCGGTACAATGAGCAGTTCTTC; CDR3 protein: CAIAGGRYNEQFF
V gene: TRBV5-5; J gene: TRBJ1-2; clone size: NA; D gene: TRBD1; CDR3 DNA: TGTGCCAGCAGCCAATCTTCCGGACAGGTGGGGGACTATGGCTACACCTTC; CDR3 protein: CASSQSSGQVGDYGYTF
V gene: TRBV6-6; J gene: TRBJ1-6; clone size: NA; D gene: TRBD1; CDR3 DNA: TGTGCCAGCCAAACAGGGGTTTTAGCCTATAATTCACCCCTCCACTTT; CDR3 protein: CASQTGVLAYNSPLHF
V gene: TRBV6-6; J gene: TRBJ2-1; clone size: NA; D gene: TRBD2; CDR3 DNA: TGTGCCAGCACCCCGGTGGTCCTAGCGGGGCTGAATGAGCAGTTCTTC; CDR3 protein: CASTPVVLAGLNEQFF
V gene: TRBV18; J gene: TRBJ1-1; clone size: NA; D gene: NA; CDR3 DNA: TGTGCCAGCTCCCAGTCCAGGGGAAACACTGAAGCTTTCTTT; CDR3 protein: CASSQSRGNTEAFF
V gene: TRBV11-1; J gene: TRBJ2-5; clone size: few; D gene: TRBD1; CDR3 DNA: TGTGCCAGCAGCCTAACGACAGGGGGCTGGGAGACCCAGTACTTC; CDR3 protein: CASSLTTGGWETQYF
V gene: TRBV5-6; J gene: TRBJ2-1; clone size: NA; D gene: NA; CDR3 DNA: TGTGCCAGCAGCAGGGGATCGTACAATGAGCAGTTCTTC; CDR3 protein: CASSRGSYNEQFF
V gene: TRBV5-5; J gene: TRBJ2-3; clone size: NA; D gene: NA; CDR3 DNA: TGTGCCAGCAGCTGGGCTGGTGACACCCCAACCGTAGATACGCAGTATTTT; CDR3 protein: CASSWAGDTPTVDTQYF
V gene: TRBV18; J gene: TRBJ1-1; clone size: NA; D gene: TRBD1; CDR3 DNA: TGTGCCAGCTCGCCGGCCCGGGACAGGGGAGCTTTCTTT; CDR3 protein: CASSPARDRGAFF
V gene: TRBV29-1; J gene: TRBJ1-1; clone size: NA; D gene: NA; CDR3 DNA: TGCAGCGTTGGGGGGCTGAACACTGAAGCTTTCTTT; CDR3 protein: CSVGGLNTEAFF
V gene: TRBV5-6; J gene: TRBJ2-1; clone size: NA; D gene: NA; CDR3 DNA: TGTGCCAGCAGCTTGTGGGCTTTTTCGGGGGTGTACAATGAGCAGTTCTTC; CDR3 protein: CASSLWAFSGVYNEQFF
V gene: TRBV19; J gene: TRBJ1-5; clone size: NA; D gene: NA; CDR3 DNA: TGTGCCAGTAGTTCCCCGGGAAGCAATCAGCCCCAGCATTTT; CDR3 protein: CASSSPGSNQPQHF
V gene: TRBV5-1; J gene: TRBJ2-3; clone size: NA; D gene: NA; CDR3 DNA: TGCGCCAGCAGCTCACATATCCTTGGCGGAAGCACAGATACGCAGTATTTT; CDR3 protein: CASSSHILGGSTDTQYF
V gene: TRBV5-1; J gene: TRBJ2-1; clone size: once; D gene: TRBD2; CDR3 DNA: TGCGCCAGCAGCATAGCCCGAGGACTAGCGGGTGGAAGCTCCTACAATGAGCAGTTCTTC; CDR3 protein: CASSIARGLAGGSSYNEQFF
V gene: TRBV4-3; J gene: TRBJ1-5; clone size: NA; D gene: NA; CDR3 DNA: TGCGCCAGCAGCCCTGATCAGGGCAGCCTGAATCAGCCCCAGCATTTT; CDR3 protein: CASSPDQGSLNQPQHF
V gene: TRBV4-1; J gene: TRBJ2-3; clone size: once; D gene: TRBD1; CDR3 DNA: TGCGCCAGCAGCCCGGACAGGGGCCGCACAGATACGCAGTATTTT; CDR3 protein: CASSPDRGRTDTQYF
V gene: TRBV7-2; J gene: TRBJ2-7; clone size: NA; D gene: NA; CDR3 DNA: TGTGCCAGCAGCTTAGCGAACGACATCTCCTACGAGCAGTACTTC; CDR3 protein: CASSLANDISYEQYF
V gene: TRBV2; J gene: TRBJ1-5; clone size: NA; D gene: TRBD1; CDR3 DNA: TGTGCCAGCAGTCACAGGGGTCAGACACACAATCAGCCCCAGCATTTT; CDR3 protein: CASSHRGQTHNQPQHF
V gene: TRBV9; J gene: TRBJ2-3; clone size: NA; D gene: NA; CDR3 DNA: TGTGCCAGCAGCGTAGCGGGGAGTCGAGGCACAGATACGCAGTATTTT; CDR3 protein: CASSVAGSRGTDTQYF
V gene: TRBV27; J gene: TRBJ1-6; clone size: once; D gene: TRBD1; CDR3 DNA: TGTGCCAGCAGTTTAGGGACAGGGGGAAATTCACCCCTCCACTTT; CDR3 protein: CASSLGTGGNSPLHF
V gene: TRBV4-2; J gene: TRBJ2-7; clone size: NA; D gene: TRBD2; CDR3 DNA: TGTGCCAGCAGCCCGACTAGCGGGGGGGCCAGCTCCTACGAGCAGTACTTC; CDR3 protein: CASSPTSGGASSYEQYF
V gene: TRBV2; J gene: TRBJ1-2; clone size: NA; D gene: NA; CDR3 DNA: TGTGCCAGCAGCGTTACAGGGTTCTATGGCTACACCTTC; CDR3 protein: CASSVTGFYGYTF
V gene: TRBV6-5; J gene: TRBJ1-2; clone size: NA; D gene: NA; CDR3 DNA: TGTGCCAGCAGTTACCATGGGGGGACGGGCTACACCTTC; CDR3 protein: CASSYHGGTGYTF
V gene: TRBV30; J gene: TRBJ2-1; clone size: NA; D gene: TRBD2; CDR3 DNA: TGTGCCTGGACTAGCGGGAATGCCTATGAGCAGTTCTTC; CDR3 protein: CAWTSGNAYEQFF
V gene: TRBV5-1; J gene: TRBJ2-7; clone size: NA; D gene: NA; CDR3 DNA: TGCGCCAGCAGCCATTCCCAGGGGTACGAGCAGTACTTC; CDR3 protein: CASSHSQGYEQYF
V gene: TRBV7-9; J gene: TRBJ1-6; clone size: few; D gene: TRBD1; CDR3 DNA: TGTGCCAGCAGCAACCGGGACAGGGGGTATCATTCACCCCTCCACTTT; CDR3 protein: CASSNRDRGYHSPLHF
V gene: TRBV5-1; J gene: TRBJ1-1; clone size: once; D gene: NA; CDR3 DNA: TGCGCCAGCAGCTCAAGCCGGAACACTGAAGCTTTCTTT; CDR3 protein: CASSSSRNTEAFF
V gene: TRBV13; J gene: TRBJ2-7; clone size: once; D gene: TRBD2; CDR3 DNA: TGTGCCAGCAGCTTCATGTGGGGGGGCTCCTACGAGCAGTACTTC; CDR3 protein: CASSFMWGGSYEQYF
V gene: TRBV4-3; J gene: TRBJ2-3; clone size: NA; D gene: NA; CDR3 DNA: TGCGCCAGCAGCCAGGAGCCGAGCACAGATACGCAGTATTTT; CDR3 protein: CASSQEPSTDTQYF
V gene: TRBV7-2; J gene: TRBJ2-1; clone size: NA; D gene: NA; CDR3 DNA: TGTGCCAGCAGTTTAGGCCCGGTCGGGGACAATGAGCAGTTCTTC; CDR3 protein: CASSLGPVGDNEQFF
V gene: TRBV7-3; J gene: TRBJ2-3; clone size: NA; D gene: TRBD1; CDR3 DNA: TGTGCCAGCAGGAGGGGACAGGGAGGAGATACGCAGTATTTT; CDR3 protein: CASRRGQGGDTQYF
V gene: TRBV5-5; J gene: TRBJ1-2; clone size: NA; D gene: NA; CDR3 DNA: TGTGCCAGCAGCCTGCAATACGACAGGTCCTACACCTTC; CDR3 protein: CASSLQYDRSYTF
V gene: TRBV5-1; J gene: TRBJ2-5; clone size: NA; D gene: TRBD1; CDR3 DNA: TGCGCCAGCAGCTTAGTACAGGGGTCGGGGGAGACCCAGTACTTC; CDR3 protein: CASSLVQGSGETQYF
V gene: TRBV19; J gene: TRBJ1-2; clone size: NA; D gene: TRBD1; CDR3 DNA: TGTGCCAGTAGTATCCAGGGGGCCTCCTATGGCTACACCTTC; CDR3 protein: CASSIQGASYGYTF
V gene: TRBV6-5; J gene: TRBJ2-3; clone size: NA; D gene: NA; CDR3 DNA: TGTGCCACCCGGGGGGCCGGAGATACGCAGTATTTT; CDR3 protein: CATRGAGDTQYF
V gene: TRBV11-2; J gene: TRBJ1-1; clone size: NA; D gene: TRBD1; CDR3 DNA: TGTGCCAGCAGCTTAGGTCTAGGGGGCTTAGGCGGCGCCACTGAAGCTTTCTTT; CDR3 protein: CASSLGLGGLGGATEAFF
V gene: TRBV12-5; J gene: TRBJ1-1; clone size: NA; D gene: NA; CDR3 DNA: TGTGCTAGTGGTTTGGTTGTCAGTCGGGACACTGAAGCTTTCTTT; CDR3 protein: CASGLVVSRDTEAFF
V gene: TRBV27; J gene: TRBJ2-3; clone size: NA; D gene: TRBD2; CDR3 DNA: TGTGCCAGTGCTGTTGGACTAGCTAGCACAGATACGCAGTATTTT; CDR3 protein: CASAVGLASTDTQYF
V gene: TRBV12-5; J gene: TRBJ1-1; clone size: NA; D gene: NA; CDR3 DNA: TGTGCTAGTGGTTTGGAAGGCGGTAACACTGAAGCTTTCTTT; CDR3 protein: CASGLEGGNTEAFF
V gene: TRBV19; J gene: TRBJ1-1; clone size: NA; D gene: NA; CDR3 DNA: TGTGCCAGTAGGGCCCCCGGGACAAGCACTGAAGCTTTCTTT; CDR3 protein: CASRAPGTSTEAFF
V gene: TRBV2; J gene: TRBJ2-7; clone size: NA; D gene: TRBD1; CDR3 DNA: TGTGCCAGCAGTGGAACGGGCTCCGGGACAGGGAGCTCCTACGAGCAGTACTTC; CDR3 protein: CASSGTGSGTGSSYEQYF
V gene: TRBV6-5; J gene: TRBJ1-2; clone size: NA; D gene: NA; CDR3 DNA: TGTGCCAGCAGTTACTCATCAGCGGCCCCCTATGGCTACACCTTC; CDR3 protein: CASSYSSAAPYGYTF
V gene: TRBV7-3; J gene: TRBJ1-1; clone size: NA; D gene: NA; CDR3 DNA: TGTGCCAGCAGCTTAAATTCGTTGGGGGGTTTCACTGAAGCTTTCTTT; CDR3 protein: CASSLNSLGGFTEAFF